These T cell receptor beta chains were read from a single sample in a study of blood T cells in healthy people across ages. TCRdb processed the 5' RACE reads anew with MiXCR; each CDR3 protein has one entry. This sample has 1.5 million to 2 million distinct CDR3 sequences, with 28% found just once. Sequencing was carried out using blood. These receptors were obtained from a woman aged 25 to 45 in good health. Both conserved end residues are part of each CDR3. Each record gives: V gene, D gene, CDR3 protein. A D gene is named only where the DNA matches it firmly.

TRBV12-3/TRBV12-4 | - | CASSPGGVLQETQYF
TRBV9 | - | CASSPWLGVSSEQFF
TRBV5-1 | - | CASSSGAQSYNEQFF
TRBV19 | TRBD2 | CASSGLRGSQDNEQFF
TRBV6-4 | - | CASGYREKLFF
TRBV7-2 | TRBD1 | CASSLGYRGRETQYF
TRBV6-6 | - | CASSYQPDTQYF
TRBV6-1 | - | CASSHRNLGTEAFF
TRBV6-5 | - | CASSSPVRSNYEQYF
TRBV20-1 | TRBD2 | CSAREGGSGETQYF
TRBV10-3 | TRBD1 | CAIGTEPYEQYF
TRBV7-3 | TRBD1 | CASSLKGTGSGNTIYF
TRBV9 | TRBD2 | CASSGRGLAGANEQFF
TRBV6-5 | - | CASSYSTGSFYDQYF
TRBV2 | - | CASSATGHSNQPQHF
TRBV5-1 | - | CASSSEERGSSNYGYTF
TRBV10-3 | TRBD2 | CAIRVAGDSYNEQFF
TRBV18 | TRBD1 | CASSEQGDDTEAFF
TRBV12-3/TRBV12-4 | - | CASSLHGGPNYGYTF
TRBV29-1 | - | CSVELAASTDTQYF
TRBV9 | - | CASSVGVTNEKLFF
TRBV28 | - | CASSSQFGGYTF
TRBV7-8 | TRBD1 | CASSLGTGGLETQYF
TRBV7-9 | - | CARSTGSGANVLTF
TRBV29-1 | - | CSVGDVDEKLFF
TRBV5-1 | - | CASSRTTGLGGYTF
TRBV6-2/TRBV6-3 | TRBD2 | CASSYPHGRAGGPGNEQYF
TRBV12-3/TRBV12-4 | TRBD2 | CASSSGAGGSNEQYF
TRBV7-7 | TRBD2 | CASSLGSSGIGTQYF
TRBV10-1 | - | CASSDPKDSNSGNEQFF
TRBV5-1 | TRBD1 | CASSFVKGANDQFF
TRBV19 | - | CASSRQLGANTGELFF
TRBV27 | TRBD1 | CASSSTGSQAFF
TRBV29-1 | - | CSANRVGETQYF
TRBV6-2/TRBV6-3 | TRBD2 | CASSPGIAGGYNEQFF
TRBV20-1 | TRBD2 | CSASTSGGTYNEQFF
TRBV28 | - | CASSWENTQYF
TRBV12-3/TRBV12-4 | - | CASTPNGTPGGYTF
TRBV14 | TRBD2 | CASSQPGLAGGIPDTQYF
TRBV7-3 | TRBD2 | CASNLRAGGTIGLVNNEQFF
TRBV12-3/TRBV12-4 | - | CASRGRAMNTEAFF
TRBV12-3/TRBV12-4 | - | CASEPGGGYTF
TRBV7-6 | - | CASSSTGKTYEQYF
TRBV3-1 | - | CASSPSGGATNEKLFF
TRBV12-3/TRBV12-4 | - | CASSLVSSDAQYF
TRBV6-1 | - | CASHPAWEPEQFF
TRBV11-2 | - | CASSLDERGSSYNEQFF
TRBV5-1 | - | CASSLGGTNGELFF
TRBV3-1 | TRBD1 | CASRDLTGNYGYTF
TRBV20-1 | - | CSARVRSWGEQYF
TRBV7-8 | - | CASSLMAGSWFF